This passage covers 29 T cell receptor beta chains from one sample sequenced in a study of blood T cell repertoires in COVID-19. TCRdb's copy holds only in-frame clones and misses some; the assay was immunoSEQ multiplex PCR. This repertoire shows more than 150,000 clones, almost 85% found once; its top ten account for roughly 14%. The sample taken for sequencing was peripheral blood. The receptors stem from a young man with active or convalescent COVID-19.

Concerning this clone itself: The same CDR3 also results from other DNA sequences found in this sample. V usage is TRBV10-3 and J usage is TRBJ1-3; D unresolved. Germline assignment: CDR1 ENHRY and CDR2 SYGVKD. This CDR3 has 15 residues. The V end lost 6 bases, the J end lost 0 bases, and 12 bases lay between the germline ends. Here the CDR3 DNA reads TGTGCCATCAGGGCTGGGAGTAACTCTGGAAACACCATATATTTT. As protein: CAIRAGSNSGNTIYF.

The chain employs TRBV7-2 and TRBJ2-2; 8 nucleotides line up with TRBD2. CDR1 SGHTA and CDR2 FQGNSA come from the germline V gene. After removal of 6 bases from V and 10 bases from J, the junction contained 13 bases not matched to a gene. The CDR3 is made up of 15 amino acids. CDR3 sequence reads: CASRRELADTMELFF. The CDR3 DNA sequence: TGTGCCAGCAGAAGGGAACTAGCGGATACAATGGAGCTGTTTTTT. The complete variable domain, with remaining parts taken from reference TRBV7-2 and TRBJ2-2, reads GAGVSQSPSNKVTEKGKDVELRCDPISGHTALYWYRQSLGQGLEFLIYFQGNSAPDKSGLPSDRFSAERTGGSVSTLTIQRTQQEDSAVYLCASRRELADTMELFFGEGSRLTVL.

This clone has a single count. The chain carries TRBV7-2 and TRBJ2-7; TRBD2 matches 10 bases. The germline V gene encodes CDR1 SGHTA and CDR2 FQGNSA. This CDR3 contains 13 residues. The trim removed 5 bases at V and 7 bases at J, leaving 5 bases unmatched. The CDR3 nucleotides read TGTGCCAGCAGCCAATCGACTAGCGGGGAGCAGTACTTC. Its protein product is CASSQSTSGEQYF.

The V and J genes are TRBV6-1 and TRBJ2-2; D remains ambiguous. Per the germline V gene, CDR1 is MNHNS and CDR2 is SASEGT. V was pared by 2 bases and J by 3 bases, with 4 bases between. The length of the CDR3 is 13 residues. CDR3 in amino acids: CASSEIDTGELFF. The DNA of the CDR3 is TGTGCCAGCAGTGAAATCGACACCGGGGAGCTGTTTTTT.

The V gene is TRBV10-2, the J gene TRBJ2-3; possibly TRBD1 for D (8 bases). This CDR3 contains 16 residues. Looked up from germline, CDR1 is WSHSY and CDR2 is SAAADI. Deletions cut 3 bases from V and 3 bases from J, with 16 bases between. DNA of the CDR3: TGCGCCAGCAGTGAACACAGGGGGGGAGGTACAGATACGCAGTATTTT. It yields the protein CASSEHRGGGTDTQYF.

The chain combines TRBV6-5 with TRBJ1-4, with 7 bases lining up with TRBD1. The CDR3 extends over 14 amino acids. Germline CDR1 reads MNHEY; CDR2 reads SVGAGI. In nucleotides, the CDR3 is TGTGCATTTTTCACAGGGGTCAATAATGAAAAACTGTTTTTT. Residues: CAFFTGVNNEKLFF.

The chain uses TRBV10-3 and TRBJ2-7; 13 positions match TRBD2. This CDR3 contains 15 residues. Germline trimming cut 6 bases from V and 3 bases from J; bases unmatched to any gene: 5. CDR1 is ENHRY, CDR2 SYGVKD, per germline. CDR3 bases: TGTGCCATCAGAACGGGGACTAGCGGGAACTACGAGCAGTACTTC. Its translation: CAIRTGTSGNYEQYF.

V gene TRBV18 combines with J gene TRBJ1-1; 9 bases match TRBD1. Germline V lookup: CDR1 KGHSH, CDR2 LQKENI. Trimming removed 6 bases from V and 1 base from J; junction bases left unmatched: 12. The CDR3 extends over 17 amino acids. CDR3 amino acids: CASSRYRGQDKNTEAFF. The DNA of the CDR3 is TGTGCCAGCTCCCGTTACAGGGGGCAGGACAAGAACACTGAAGCTTTCTTT. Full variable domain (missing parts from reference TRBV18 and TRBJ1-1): NAGVMQNPRHLVRRRGQEARLRCSPMKGHSHVYWYRQLPEEGLKFMVYLQKENIIDESGMPKERFSAEFPKEGPSILRIQQVVRGDSAAYFCASSRYRGQDKNTEAFFGQGTRLTVV.

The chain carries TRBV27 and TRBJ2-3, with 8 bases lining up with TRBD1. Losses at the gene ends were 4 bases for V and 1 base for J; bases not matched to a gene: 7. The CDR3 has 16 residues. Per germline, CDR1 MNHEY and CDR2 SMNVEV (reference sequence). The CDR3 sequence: CASSSSDRVRTDTQYF. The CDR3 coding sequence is TGTGCCAGCAGTTCATCGGACAGGGTACGCACAGATACGCAGTATTTT.

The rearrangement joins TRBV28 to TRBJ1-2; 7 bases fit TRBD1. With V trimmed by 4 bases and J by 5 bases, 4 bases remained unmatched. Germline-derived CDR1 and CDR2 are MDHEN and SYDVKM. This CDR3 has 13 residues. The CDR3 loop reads CASSSRGWYGYTF. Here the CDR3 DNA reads TGTGCCAGCAGTTCCAGGGGGTGGTATGGCTACACCTTC.

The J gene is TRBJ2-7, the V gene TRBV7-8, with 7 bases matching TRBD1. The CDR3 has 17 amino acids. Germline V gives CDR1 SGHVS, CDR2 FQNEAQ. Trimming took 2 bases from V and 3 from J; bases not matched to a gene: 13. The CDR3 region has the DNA TGTGCCAGCAGCTTATCGGGCCCCGGGACAGCCTACTACGAGCAGTACTTC. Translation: CASSLSGPGTAYYEQYF.

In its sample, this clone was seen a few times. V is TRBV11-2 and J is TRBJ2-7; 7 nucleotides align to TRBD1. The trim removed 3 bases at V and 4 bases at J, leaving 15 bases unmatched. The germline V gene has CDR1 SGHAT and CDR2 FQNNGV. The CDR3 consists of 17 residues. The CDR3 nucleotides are TGTGCCAGCAGCTTTTTTAGTTTAAGGGACAGAATATACGAGCAGTACTTC. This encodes CASSFFSLRDRIYEQYF.

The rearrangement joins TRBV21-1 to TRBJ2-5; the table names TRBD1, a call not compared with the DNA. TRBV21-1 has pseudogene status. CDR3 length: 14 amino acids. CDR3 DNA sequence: TGTGCCAGCGAGGCCTGGACAGTTCGGGAGACCCAGTACTTC. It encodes CASEAWTVRETQYF.

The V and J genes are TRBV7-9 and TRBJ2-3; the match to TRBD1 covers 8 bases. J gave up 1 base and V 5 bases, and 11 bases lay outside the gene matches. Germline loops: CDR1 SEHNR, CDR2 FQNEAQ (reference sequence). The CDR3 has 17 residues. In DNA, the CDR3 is TGTGCCAGCAGCCCCCTGACAGGGGTGAAACGCACAGATACGCAGTATTTT. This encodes CASSPLTGVKRTDTQYF.

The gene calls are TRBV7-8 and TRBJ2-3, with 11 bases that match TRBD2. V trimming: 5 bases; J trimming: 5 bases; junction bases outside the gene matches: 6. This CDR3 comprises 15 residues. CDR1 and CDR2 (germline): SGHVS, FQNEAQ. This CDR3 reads CASSLTGTSGDTQYF. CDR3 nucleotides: TGTGCCAGCAGCCTCACCGGGACTAGCGGAGATACGCAGTATTTT.

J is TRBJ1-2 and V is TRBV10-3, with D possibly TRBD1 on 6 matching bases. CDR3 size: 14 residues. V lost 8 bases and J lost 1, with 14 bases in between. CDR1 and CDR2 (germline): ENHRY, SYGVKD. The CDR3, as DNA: TGTGCCATCGGAACGACAGGTTTTAACTATGGCTACACCTTC. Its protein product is CAIGTTGFNYGYTF.

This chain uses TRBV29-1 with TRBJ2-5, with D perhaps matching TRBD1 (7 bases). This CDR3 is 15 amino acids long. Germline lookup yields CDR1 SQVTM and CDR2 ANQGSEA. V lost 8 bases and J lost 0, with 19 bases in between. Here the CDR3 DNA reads TGCAGCTCAGGGGCGGGACAGCCTAACCAAGAGACCCAGTACTTC. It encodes CSSGAGQPNQETQYF.

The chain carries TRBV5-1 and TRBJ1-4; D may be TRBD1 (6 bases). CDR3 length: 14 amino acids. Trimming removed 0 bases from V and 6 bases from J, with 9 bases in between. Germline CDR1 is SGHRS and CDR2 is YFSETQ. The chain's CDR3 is CASSLAGTHEKLFF. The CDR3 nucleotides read TGCGCCAGCAGCTTGGCCGGGACACATGAAAAACTGTTTTTT.

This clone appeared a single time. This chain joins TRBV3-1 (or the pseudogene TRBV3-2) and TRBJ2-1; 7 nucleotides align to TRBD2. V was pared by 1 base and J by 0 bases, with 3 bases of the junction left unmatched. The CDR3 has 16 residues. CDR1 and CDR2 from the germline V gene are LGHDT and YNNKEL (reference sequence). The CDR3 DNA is TGTGCCAGCAGCCAAGGGCGGGGGTTCTCCTACAATGAGCAGTTCTTC. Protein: CASSQGRGFSYNEQFF.

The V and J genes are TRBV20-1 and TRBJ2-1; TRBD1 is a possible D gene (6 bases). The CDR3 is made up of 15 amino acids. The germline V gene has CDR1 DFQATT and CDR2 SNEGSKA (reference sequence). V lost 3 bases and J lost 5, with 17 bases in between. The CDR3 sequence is CSASGTRQFDNEQFF. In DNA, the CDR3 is TGCAGTGCTAGTGGGACACGGCAATTTGACAATGAGCAGTTCTTC.

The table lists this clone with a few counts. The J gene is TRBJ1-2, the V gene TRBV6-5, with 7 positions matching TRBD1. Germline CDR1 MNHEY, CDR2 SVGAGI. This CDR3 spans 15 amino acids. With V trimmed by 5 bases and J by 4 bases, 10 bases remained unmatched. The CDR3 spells CASSTLGGGFYGYTF. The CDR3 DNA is TGTGCCAGCAGTACCTTAGGAGGGGGCTTCTATGGCTACACCTTC.

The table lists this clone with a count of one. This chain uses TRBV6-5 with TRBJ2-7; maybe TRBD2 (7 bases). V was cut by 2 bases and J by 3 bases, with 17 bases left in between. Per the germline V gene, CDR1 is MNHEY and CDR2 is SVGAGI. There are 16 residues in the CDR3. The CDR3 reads CASSYGTGGGYYEQYF. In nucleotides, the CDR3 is TGTGCCAGCAGTTACGGGACTGGCGGGGGCTACTACGAGCAGTACTTC.

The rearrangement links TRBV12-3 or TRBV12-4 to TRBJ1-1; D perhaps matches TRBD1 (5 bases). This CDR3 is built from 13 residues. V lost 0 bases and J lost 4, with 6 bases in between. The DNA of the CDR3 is TGTGCCAGCAGTTTAGCCGGGGGCACTGAAGCTTTCTTT. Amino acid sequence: CASSLAGGTEAFF.

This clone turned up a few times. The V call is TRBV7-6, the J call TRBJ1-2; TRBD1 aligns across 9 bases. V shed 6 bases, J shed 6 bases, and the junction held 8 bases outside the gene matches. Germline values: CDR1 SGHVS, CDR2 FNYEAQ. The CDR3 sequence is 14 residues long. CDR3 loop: CASSQGQGWDGYTF. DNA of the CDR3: TGTGCCAGCAGTCAAGGACAGGGGTGGGATGGCTACACCTTC.

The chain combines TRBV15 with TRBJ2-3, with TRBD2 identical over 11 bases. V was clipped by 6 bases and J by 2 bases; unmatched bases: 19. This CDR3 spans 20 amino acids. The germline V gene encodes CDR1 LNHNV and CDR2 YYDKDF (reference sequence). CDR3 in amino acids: CATSTDRRASGRHPTDTQYF. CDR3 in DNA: TGTGCCACCAGTACGGACAGGCGAGCTAGCGGGAGGCACCCCACAGATACGCAGTATTTT.

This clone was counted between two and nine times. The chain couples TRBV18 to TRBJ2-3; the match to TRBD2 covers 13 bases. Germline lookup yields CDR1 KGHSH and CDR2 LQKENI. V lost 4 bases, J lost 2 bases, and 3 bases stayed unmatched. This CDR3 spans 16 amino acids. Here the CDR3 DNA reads TGTGCCAGCTCACTGGGACTAGCGGGGAACACAGATACGCAGTATTTT. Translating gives CASSLGLAGNTDTQYF. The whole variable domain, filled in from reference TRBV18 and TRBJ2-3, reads NAGVMQNPRHLVRRRGQEARLRCSPMKGHSHVYWYRQLPEEGLKFMVYLQKENIIDESGMPKERFSAEFPKEGPSILRIQQVVRGDSAAYFCASSLGLAGNTDTQYFGPGTRLTVL.

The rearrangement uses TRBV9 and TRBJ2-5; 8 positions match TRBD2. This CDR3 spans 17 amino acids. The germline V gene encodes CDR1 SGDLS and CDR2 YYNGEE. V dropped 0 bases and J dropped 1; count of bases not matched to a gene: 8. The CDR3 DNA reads TGTGCCAGCAGCGTAGGAGTTGGGACTAGAGGCCAAGAGACCCAGTACTTC. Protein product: CASSVGVGTRGQETQYF.

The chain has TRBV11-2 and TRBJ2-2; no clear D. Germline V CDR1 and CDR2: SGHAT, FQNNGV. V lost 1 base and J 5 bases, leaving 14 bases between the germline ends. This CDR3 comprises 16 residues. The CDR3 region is CASSLGVSARTGELFF. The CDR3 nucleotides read TGTGCCAGCAGCTTAGGGGTTTCGGCTAGGACCGGGGAGCTGTTTTTT.

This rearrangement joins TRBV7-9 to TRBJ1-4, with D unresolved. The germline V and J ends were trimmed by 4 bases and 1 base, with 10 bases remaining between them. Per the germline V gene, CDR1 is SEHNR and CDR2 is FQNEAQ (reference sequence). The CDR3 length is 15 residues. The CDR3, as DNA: TGTGCCAGCAGCTCCGGACTGAAAACTAATGAAAAACTGTTTTTT. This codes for CASSSGLKTNEKLFF. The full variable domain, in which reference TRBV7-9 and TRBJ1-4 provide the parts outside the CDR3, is DTGVSQNPRHKITKRGQNVTFRCDPISEHNRLYWYRQTLGQGPEFLTYFQNEAQLEKSRLLSDRFSAERPKGSFSTLEIQRTEQGDSAMYLCASSSGLKTNEKLFFGSGTQLSVL.